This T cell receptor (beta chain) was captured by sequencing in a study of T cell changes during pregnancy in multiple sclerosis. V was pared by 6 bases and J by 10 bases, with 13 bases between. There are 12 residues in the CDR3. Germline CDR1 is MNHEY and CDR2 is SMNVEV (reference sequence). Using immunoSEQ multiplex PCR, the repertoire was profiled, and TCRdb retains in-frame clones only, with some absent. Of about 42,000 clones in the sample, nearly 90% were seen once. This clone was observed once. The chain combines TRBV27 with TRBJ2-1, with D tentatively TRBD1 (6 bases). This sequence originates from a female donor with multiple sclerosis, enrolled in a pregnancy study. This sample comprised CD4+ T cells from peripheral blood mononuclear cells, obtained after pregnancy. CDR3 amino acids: CASREQGREQFF. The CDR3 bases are TGTGCCAGCAGGGAACAGGGCCGGGAGCAGTTCTTC.